This T cell receptor (beta chain) was captured in a study of CD8 T cells in ankylosing spondylitis. The J segment lost 1 base and the V segment lost 7 bases, leaving 5 bases of the junction unmatched. The CDR3 extends over 14 amino acids. Germline lookup yields CDR1 SNHLY and CDR2 FYNNEI. Generation of TCR beta libraries employed quantitative 5'-RACE incorporating molecular barcodes. A single record per CDR3 protein comes from TCRdb applying MiXCR to the 5' RACE reads. The sample includes more than 150,000 distinct CDR3 sequences, roughly 11% seen only once; the top ten take just under 30%. Study-wide results and caveats: Disease-linked clones bore a CD8+ phenotype and were relatively rare in peripheral blood. What appeared characteristic of ankylosing spondylitis blood was a TCR beta motif of several highly homologous variants. The study looked at matched synovial fluid samples from ankylosing spondylitis patients. Disease-linked clones were reported to be significantly enriched there.

A few counts support this clonotype. Antigen unknown. The chain has TRBV2 and TRBJ2-7; TRBD1 agrees at 9 bases. This receptor was taken from a male donor with ankylosing spondylitis or in good health (not recorded which). Sequenced: blood, either unsorted or a sorted T cell fraction (not recorded which). The CDR3 reads CASNGDRVSYEQYF. CDR3 nucleotide sequence: TGTGCCAGCAATGGGGACAGGGTATCCTACGAGCAGTACTTC.